A single T cell receptor (beta chain) is shown here with its context. This entry comes from a study of cytomegalovirus exposure and HLA in healthy donors. Use of 60 Vbeta and 13 Jbeta primers characterized the PCR. Generated by immunoSEQ multiplex PCR, the TCRdb table keeps only in-frame clones and is missing some. The sample has 80,000 to 95,000 clones, around 78% seen once. The sample consisted of PBMCs. This sequence was found in a man aged 18 to 30 in good health and CMV-seropositive.

CDR3 bases: TGTGCCAGCTTGTTTCTCCGCGGGAGGAATGAGCAGTTCTTC. Protein product: CASLFLRGRNEQFF. The gene calls are TRBV7-2 and TRBJ2-1; 8 bases match TRBD2. The CDR3 has 14 amino acids. Germline CDR1 and CDR2: SGHTA and FQGNSA. The ends lost 8 bases at V and 7 bases at J; junction bases unmatched: 10.